This T cell receptor (beta chain) originates from a study of blood T cell repertoires in COVID-19. In its sample, this clone was seen once. The table came from immunoSEQ multiplex PCR; TCRdb's copy has only in-frame clones and leaves some out. In the table there are 250,000 to 400,000 clones, about 91% of which are singletons. The receptor's source is a woman between 25 and 40 years old with COVID-19, enrolled during active disease. The specimen was peripheral blood.

The CDR3 nucleotides read TGTGCCAGCACCCCAGGGCCCGGTGGGGGCTACACCTTC. Its protein product is CASTPGPGGGYTF. This chain links TRBV27 with TRBJ1-2; weak D call: TRBD1 (5 bases). V gave up 7 bases and J gave up 8 bases, with 17 bases separating them. The CDR3 totals 13 residues. Germline V lookup: CDR1 MNHEY, CDR2 SMNVEV (reference sequence).